These T cell receptor beta chains were read from a single sample in a study of cytomegalovirus exposure and HLA in healthy donors. Sequenced by immunoSEQ multiplex PCR; TCRdb stores in-frame clones only, minus some. This sample has tens of thousands of clones, with 77% found just once. The material sequenced was PBMCs. The receptors shown here come from a male donor in good health and CMV-seropositive. CDR3s include the opening cysteine and the closing phenylalanine or tryptophan. Each record gives: clone size, D gene, J gene, V gene, CDR3 protein. D genes are given only for firm matches. The size entry is marked missing in some rows and otherwise reads once, few, many or a size class.

size: -
D: TRBD1
J: TRBJ1-6
V: TRBV9
CDR3: CASSVGTGENSPLHF

size: -
D: -
J: TRBJ1-5
V: TRBV19
CDR3: CASSWSGQHNQPQHF

size: -
D: -
J: TRBJ1-2
V: TRBV19
CDR3: CASSQVREVGNYGYTF

size: -
D: -
J: TRBJ1-6
V: TRBV28
CDR3: CASRRVLNSPLHF

size: -
D: TRBD1
J: TRBJ1-1
V: TRBV6-1
CDR3: CASSFRQGRAFF

size: -
D: -
J: TRBJ2-7
V: TRBV10-3
CDR3: CAISPDPSSYEQYF

size: -
D: -
J: TRBJ2-7
V: TRBV19
CDR3: CASSIVPLYEQYF

size: -
D: TRBD1
J: TRBJ2-1
V: TRBV7-6
CDR3: CASSPRGGFYNEQFF

size: few
D: -
J: TRBJ2-7
V: TRBV5-6
CDR3: CASRASGLIYEQYF

size: -
D: -
J: TRBJ1-1
V: TRBV2
CDR3: CASSVGGTEAFF

size: -
D: -
J: TRBJ1-1
V: TRBV19
CDR3: CASSIQSGLNTEAFF

size: -
D: TRBD1
J: TRBJ2-7
V: TRBV9
CDR3: CASSLRDRGDYEQYF

size: -
D: -
J: TRBJ1-1
V: TRBV5-6
CDR3: CASSLGPGQNTEAFF

size: -
D: -
J: TRBJ2-3
V: TRBV5-4
CDR3: CASSLAGLKLTDTQYF

size: once
D: -
J: TRBJ2-3
V: TRBV5-1
CDR3: CASSSDSTTDTQYF

size: -
D: -
J: TRBJ1-5
V: TRBV2
CDR3: CASSGQNLNQPQHF

size: -
D: -
J: TRBJ1-2
V: TRBV5-4
CDR3: CASSLVKLGPGGYTF

size: -
D: -
J: TRBJ1-2
V: TRBV6-1
CDR3: CASSESGGTNYGYTF

size: once
D: TRBD2
J: TRBJ2-2
V: TRBV27
CDR3: CASRIAGGPPGTGELFF

size: -
D: -
J: TRBJ1-5
V: TRBV10-3
CDR3: CAISRDKYSNQPQHF

size: once
D: -
J: TRBJ1-1
V: TRBV5-4
CDR3: CASSFPGRGGGYTEAFF

size: -
D: TRBD2
J: TRBJ2-3
V: TRBV4-2
CDR3: CASSQRDYPSTDTQYF

size: -
D: -
J: TRBJ1-6
V: TRBV6-1
CDR3: CASSRSYNSPLHF

size: -
D: TRBD2
J: TRBJ2-3
V: TRBV2
CDR3: CASLEERGVDTQYF

size: -
D: -
J: TRBJ1-1
V: TRBV11-1
CDR3: CASTPSTSGKAEAFF

size: -
D: TRBD2
J: TRBJ2-3
V: TRBV4-2
CDR3: CASSQDPSGGRADTQYF

size: -
D: -
J: TRBJ2-3
V: TRBV4-1
CDR3: CASSQHSSSSDTQYF

size: -
D: TRBD1
J: TRBJ1-6
V: TRBV5-1
CDR3: CASSSAGTGNSPLHF

size: -
D: -
J: TRBJ1-1
V: TRBV4-3
CDR3: CASSQEGSLNTEAFF

size: -
D: -
J: TRBJ2-1
V: TRBV7-2
CDR3: CASSLGGRSGWNEQFF

size: -
D: TRBD1
J: TRBJ1-2
V: TRBV7-2
CDR3: CASSLSPGQGYGYTF

size: -
D: -
J: TRBJ1-2
V: TRBV7-6
CDR3: CASSPTLGGSNYGYTF

size: -
D: -
J: TRBJ1-5
V: TRBV27
CDR3: CASSLINQPQHF